These 2 T cell receptor beta chains share one sample of origin, sequenced in a study of T cell responses to AZD1222 COVID-19 vaccine. Generated by immunoSEQ multiplex PCR, the TCRdb table keeps only in-frame clones and is missing some. The data show 45,000 or so clones, roughly 87% seen once. Source: peripheral blood, taken 28 days after the second AZD1222 dose. The source of these receptors is an adult who received the AZD1222 COVID-19 vaccine.

Worth noting for this clone: Other DNA sequences from this sample encode an identical CDR3 as well. The V and J genes are TRBV24-1 and TRBJ2-1; D is possibly TRBD1 (5 bases). CDR3 length: 12 residues. The germline V gene encodes CDR1 KGHDR and CDR2 SFDVKD. V was cut by 3 bases and J by 7 bases, with 6 bases left in between. The CDR3 region has the DNA TGTGCCACCAGTGATAGGGGTAATGAGCAGTTCTTC. It specifies CATSDRGNEQFF.

The chain carries TRBV6-5 and TRBJ1-3; D uncertain. V was trimmed by 2 bases and J by 0 bases, leaving 11 bases between them. The germline CDR1 and CDR2 sequences are MNHEY and SVGAGI. The CDR3 has 16 amino acids. CDR3 DNA: TGTGCCAGCAGTTACAGAAGCGGCACCTCTGGAAACACCATATATTTT. Translated, it gives CASSYRSGTSGNTIYF.